Sequencing of this T cell receptor (beta chain) was carried out in a study of shared clonotypes between healthy human individuals. Study-level points and caveats: When compared with the clonotypes that were shared by all four sorted-subset donors, the non-shared clonotypes turned out to have lower generation probabilities.

Sequenced by immunoSEQ multiplex PCR; TCRdb stores in-frame clones only, minus some. Altogether about 1.4 million clones are present, roughly 96% being singletons, with the ten largest covering approximately 1.1%. The CDR3 contains 12 residues. Trimming left V 6 bases short and J 4 bases short, with 9 bases between. Germline V CDR1 and CDR2: MNHNY, SVGAGI (reference sequence). In the case of this clone: What it binds is unknown.

The source material was naive CD4+ T cells sorted from blood. The subset here: CD45RA+ positively selected. V and J are TRBV6-6 and TRBJ2-5; the D is unclear. The sequence was obtained from a man aged 25 to 45 in good health. The CDR3 here is CASSDPAETQYF. The DNA of the CDR3 is TGTGCCAGCAGCGACCCAGCAGAGACCCAGTACTTC.